The 5 T cell receptor beta chains presented below share a single source sample, sequenced in a study of long-term antiretroviral therapy in people with HIV. Samples were assayed with immunoSEQ v3.0 at survey level. Assay used: immunoSEQ multiplex PCR; TCRdb lists only in-frame clones, some missing. This table has around 23,000 clones, more than 75% appearing once. The sequences come from unsorted PBMCs, collected 4.4 years after starting antiretroviral therapy. Source of these receptors: a man in his thirties or forties with HIV.

This clone was seen a few times. The rearrangement joins TRBV4-2 to TRBJ1-2; the D is unclear. CDR1 and CDR2 (germline): LGHNA, YNFKEQ. V lost 0 bases, J lost 4 bases, and 9 bases lay in between. CDR3 length: 14 amino acids. DNA for the CDR3: TGTGCCAGCAGCCAAGATACGGGCGGCTATGGCTACACCTTC. This encodes CASSQDTGGYGYTF.

This rearrangement joins TRBV6-5 to TRBJ1-5; 7 bases fit TRBD1. J gave up 4 bases and V 4 bases, and 7 bases lay outside the gene matches. CDR1 MNHEY and CDR2 SVGAGI come from the germline V gene. This CDR3 region has 15 residues. Here the CDR3 reads CASSLGGNLNQPQHF. The CDR3 coding sequence is TGTGCCAGCAGTTTAGGGGGCAATCTTAATCAGCCCCAGCATTTT.

This clone occurred once. V and J are TRBV25-1 and TRBJ1-1; perhaps TRBD1 as D (5 bases). The CDR3 sequence is 15 residues long. V lost 5 bases, J lost 0 bases, and 13 bases lay in between. Germline V gene lookup returns CDR1 MGHDK and CDR2 SYGVNS. The CDR3 sequence: CASSSGGAMNTEAFF. In DNA, the CDR3 is TGTGCCAGCAGTTCGGGAGGGGCCATGAACACTGAAGCTTTCTTT. The full variable domain, with the rest looked up from reference TRBV25-1 and TRBJ1-1, is EADIYQTPRYLVIGTGKKITLECSQTMGHDKMYWYQQDPGMELHLIHYSYGVNSTEKGDLSSESTVSRIRTEHFPLTLESARPSHTSQYLCASSSGGAMNTEAFFGQGTRLTVV.

This chain links TRBV19 with TRBJ1-2; D is undetermined. From germline, CDR1 is LNHDA and CDR2 SQIVND (reference sequence). V lost 7 bases, J lost 1 base, and 13 bases lay in between. This CDR3 has 14 residues. CDR3 bases: TGTGCCAGTACAGGCACCCATGTTAACTATGGCTACACCTTC. It specifies CASTGTHVNYGYTF. Drawing the rest from reference TRBV19 and TRBJ1-2, the complete variable domain is DGGITQSPKYLFRKEGQNVTLSCEQNLNHDAMYWYRQDPGQGLRLIYYSQIVNDFQKGDIAEGYSVSREKKESFPLTVTSAQKNPTAFYLCASTGTHVNYGYTFGSGTRLTVV.

V is TRBV5-3 and J is TRBJ1-4, with 10 bases lining up with TRBD1. TRBV5-3 is an open reading frame, and its role is uncertain. The junction had 7 bases not matched to a gene; V was cut back by 0 bases and J by 8 bases. The CDR3 runs 16 residues. CDR3 loop: CARSLEGTGVEEKLFF. CDR3 DNA: TGTGCCAGAAGCTTGGAGGGGACAGGGGTGGAAGAAAAACTGTTTTTT.